One and the same sample provided the 5 T cell receptor beta chains below, sequenced in a study of post-analysis software for immune sequencing data. The authors incorporated unique molecular identifiers into the TCR beta cDNA libraries. TCRdb used MiXCR to reprocess the PCR reads, holding one entry per CDR3 protein. The sample holds approximately 440,000 distinct CDR3 sequences, roughly 45% seen once. Study-level findings and limits: When patients were compared with controls, about five TRBV segments were more frequent, TRBV5-6, TRBV5-1 and TRBV20-1 among them.

These receptors' antigens are unknown. The source material was blood. Receptors originate from a girl between 5 and 17 years old with multiple sclerosis.

This clonotype was seen more than once but under ten times. This chain links TRBV5-5 with TRBJ2-7; TRBD1 is a possible D gene (6 bases). The CDR3 spans 14 residues. The ends were cut back, 3 bases at V and 0 bases at J, with 10 bases in the middle. CDR1 SGHKS and CDR2 YYEKEE come from the germline V gene (reference sequence). The CDR3 DNA sequence: TGTGCCAGCAGCTCAGGGGTTTCCTCCTACGAGCAGTACTTC. Its translation: CASSSGVSSYEQYF.

This clonotype was counted between two and nine times. The chain links TRBV12-3 or TRBV12-4 to TRBJ2-7, with 10 bases lining up with TRBD1. This CDR3 is built from 15 residues. The trim removed 6 bases at V and 5 bases at J, leaving 10 bases unmatched. CDR3 DNA sequence: TGTGCCAGCAGCCACACCCAGGGACAGGGGAACGAGCAGTACTTC. It encodes CASSHTQGQGNEQYF.

CDR3 in DNA: TGCAGTGCTAGAGATCGGCGGACTAGCGGGCCGTACGAGCAGTACTTC. This sequence encodes CSARDRRTSGPYEQYF. The chain employs TRBV20-1 and TRBJ2-7, with 11 bases lining up with TRBD2. The CDR3 covers 16 residues. With 0 bases clipped from V and 4 bases from J, the junction kept 8 bases outside the gene matches. In germline, CDR1 is DFQATT, CDR2 SNEGSKA (reference sequence).

V and J are TRBV28 and TRBJ2-5, with 7 nucleotides matching TRBD1. The end of the DNA is better explained by TRBJ2-7, so the J call may be wrong. This CDR3 region has 14 residues. CDR1 MDHEN and CDR2 SYDVKM come from the germline V gene. The CDR3 region is CASSLPGTAYEQYF. The CDR3 DNA reads TGTGCCAGCAGTCTCCCCGGGACAGCTTACGAGCAGTACTTC.

This chain joins TRBV20-1 and TRBJ1-5; D gene unclear. Germline V gene data show CDR1 as DFQATT and CDR2 as SNEGSKA (reference sequence). CDR3 length: 14 residues. The germline V and J ends were trimmed by 3 bases and 0 bases, with 9 bases remaining between them. The CDR3 sequence: CSARMAYSNQPQHF. The CDR3 DNA reads as TGCAGTGCTAGGATGGCCTATAGCAATCAGCCCCAGCATTTT.